This T cell receptor (beta chain) was identified in a study of shared clonotypes between healthy human individuals. Positively selected for CCR7, the CD45RO-negative cells used as naive CD8 cells excluded terminally differentiated effector memory CD45RA+ cells. The donor cohort consisted entirely of Caucasian adults residing in Nashville, Tennessee. Profiled with immunoSEQ multiplex PCR; TCRdb holds only in-frame clones, not every one. Of some 2,000,000 clones listed, approximately 94% are singletons. V was clipped by 3 bases and J by 4 bases, with 13 bases between them. The CDR3 totals 15 residues. Germline lookup yields CDR1 MNHEY and CDR2 SMNVEV (reference sequence).

This chain connects TRBV27 to TRBJ1-5; the D is unclear. The sample consisted of naive CD8+ T cells sorted from blood. This TCR was sampled from a young man in good health. The CDR3 DNA follows: TGTGCCAGCAGTTTGATTCTGGCAAGTAATCAGCCCCAGCATTTT. It codes for CASSLILASNQPQHF.